Given below is one T cell receptor (beta chain) in context. These data belong to a study of healthy donors' naive CD4 and CD8 T cells. V gave up 10 bases and J gave up 5 bases, with 17 bases separating them. The germline V gene encodes CDR1 WSHSY and CDR2 SAAADI. This CDR3 comprises 13 residues. TCR libraries were built from around 0.45 ug of total RNA by linear amplification. In TCRdb, the reads were re-called with MiXCR into one record per CDR3 protein. Among roughly 200,000 distinct CDR3 sequences listed, around three quarters were seen once. The material sequenced was naive CD4+ and CD8+ T cells sorted from blood, pooled from several donors. The V call is TRBV10-2, the J call TRBJ2-5; the D gene is possibly TRBD2 (6 bases). This TCR was recovered from a pool of human donors in good health; the sample pools cells from several healthy donors. CDR3 DNA: TGCGCCATCCGACTAGGGGAGTACGAGACCCAGTACTTC. It codes for CAIRLGEYETQYF.